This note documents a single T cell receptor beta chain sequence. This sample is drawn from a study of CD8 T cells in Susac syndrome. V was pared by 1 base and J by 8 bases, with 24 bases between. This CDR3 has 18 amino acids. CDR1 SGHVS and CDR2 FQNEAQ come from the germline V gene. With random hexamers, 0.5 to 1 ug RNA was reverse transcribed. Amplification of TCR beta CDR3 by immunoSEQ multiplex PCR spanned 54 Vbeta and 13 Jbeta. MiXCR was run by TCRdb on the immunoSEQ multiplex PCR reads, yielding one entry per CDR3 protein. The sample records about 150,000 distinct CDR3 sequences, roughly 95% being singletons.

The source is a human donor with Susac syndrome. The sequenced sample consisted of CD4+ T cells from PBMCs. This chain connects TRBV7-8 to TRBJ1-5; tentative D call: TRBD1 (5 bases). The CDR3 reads CASSLVARREGNKKPQHF. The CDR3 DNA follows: TGTGCCAGCAGCTTAGTGGCCCGCCGAGAGGGGAATAAGAAGCCCCAGCATTTT.